Following are 26 T cell receptor beta chains from one sample sequenced in a study of tissue T cells after allogeneic stem cell transplantation. Clones were read by immunoSEQ multiplex PCR, and TCRdb kept only the in-frame ones, dropping some. The sample has roughly 25,000 clones; over 70% are singletons. This material consisted of tissue from the ileum, taken at autopsy. These receptors were obtained from a female donor aged 60 or older with lung cancer.

This sequence joins TRBV7-3 and TRBJ2-5; D assignment may be TRBD1 or TRBD2 (5 bases each). This CDR3 has 15 amino acids. The V end lost 5 bases, the J end lost 5 bases, and 18 bases lay between the germline ends. CDR1 and CDR2 (germline): SGHTA, FQGTGA. The CDR3 here is CASSPTGTWGETQYF. The CDR3 coding sequence is TGTGCCAGCAGCCCCACGGGGACCTGGGGGGAGACCCAGTACTTC. Looking up the rest from reference TRBV7-3 and TRBJ2-5 gives the full variable domain: GAGVSQTPSNKVTEKGKYVELRCDPISGHTALYWYRQSLGQGPEFLIYFQGTGAADDSGLPNDRFFAVRPEGSVSTLKIQRTERGDSAVYLCASSPTGTWGETQYFGPGTRLLVL.

The CDR3 loop is CASKGDSGQPQHF. CDR3 nucleotide sequence: TGTGCCAGCAAGGGAGACAGTGGTCAGCCCCAGCATTTT. The chain is built from TRBV2 and TRBJ1-5, with D possibly TRBD1 on 5 matching bases. This CDR3 region has 13 residues. Trimming took off 7 bases at V and 6 bases at J, with 13 bases between the two ends. CDR1 SNHLY and CDR2 FYNNEI come from the germline V gene.

This clone was picked up a small number of times. This rearrangement joins TRBV27 to TRBJ1-5, with D hard to call. From germline, CDR1 is MNHEY and CDR2 SMNVEV (reference sequence). The length of the CDR3 is 13 residues. The germline V and J ends were trimmed by 3 bases and 4 bases, with 7 bases remaining between them. CDR3 region: CASSLRENQPQHF. CDR3 bases: TGTGCCAGCAGTTTGAGAGAAAATCAGCCCCAGCATTTT.

This rearrangement joins TRBV27 to TRBJ2-1; 7 bases line up with TRBD1. Germline values: CDR1 MNHEY, CDR2 SMNVEV (reference sequence). Trimming removed 6 bases from V and 4 bases from J; junction bases left unmatched: 9. The CDR3 runs to 15 residues. DNA for the CDR3: TGTGCCAGCAGACATGAGACAGGGTGGTACAATGAGCAGTTCTTC. It encodes CASRHETGWYNEQFF.

This clone was seen only once. The chain links TRBV3-1 (or the pseudogene TRBV3-2) to TRBJ1-2; 8 bases map to TRBD1. Germline values: CDR1 LGHDT, CDR2 YNNKEL (reference sequence). Unmatched junction bases numbered 11, after V lost 4 bases and J lost 4 bases. The CDR3 loop spans 16 amino acids. CDR3 coding DNA: TGTGCCAGCAGCCTGCACACCAGGGACAGGTGCTATGGCTACACCTTC. Protein product: CASSLHTRDRCYGYTF.

V and J are TRBV29-1 and TRBJ1-1; D not certain. The CDR3 loop spans 11 amino acids. Trimming took 4 bases from V and 6 from J, leaving 9 bases between them. Germline V lookup: CDR1 SQVTM, CDR2 ANQGSEA. As DNA, the CDR3 is TGCAGCGTTGGCACGGGCCCTGAAGCTTTCTTT. It is translated as CSVGTGPEAFF.

The chain recombines TRBV3-1 (or the pseudogene TRBV3-2) with TRBJ1-1; no reliable D call. Germline V gene lookup returns CDR1 LGHDT and CDR2 YNNKEL (reference sequence). Trimming stripped 0 bases from V and 1 base from J, with 6 bases between. The CDR3 length is 14 residues. CDR3 sequence: CASSQDWGNTEAFF. CDR3 DNA sequence: TGTGCCAGCAGCCAAGACTGGGGGAACACTGAAGCTTTCTTT.

The chain combines TRBV4-1 with TRBJ2-7; D not certain. Per the germline V gene, CDR1 is MGHRA and CDR2 is YSYEKL. Trimming cost V 1 base and J 3 bases, with 10 bases left between them. This CDR3 is built from 14 residues. CDR3 nucleotide sequence: TGCGCCAGCAGCCAAGGGTCCCGTGGCTACGAGCAGTACTTC. This codes for CASSQGSRGYEQYF.

In DNA, the CDR3 is TGTGCCAGCATCCCCGGCGAGGGGACTAATGAAAAACTGTTTTTT. Its translation is CASIPGEGTNEKLFF. The J gene is TRBJ1-4, the V gene TRBV7-9; D possibly corresponds to TRBD1 (5 bases). The CDR3 is 15 residues long. Trimming took 7 bases from V and 2 from J, leaving 14 bases between them. Germline CDR1 reads SEHNR; CDR2 reads FQNEAQ (reference sequence).

This chain connects TRBV5-1 to TRBJ2-5, with D perhaps matching TRBD2 (5 bases). The CDR3 loop spans 15 amino acids. The V end lost 5 bases, the J end lost 1 base, and 15 bases lay between the germline ends. Germline CDR1 and CDR2: SGHRS and YFSETQ. CDR3 in DNA: TGCGCCAGCAGACCAGGACTTCAACTCCAAGAGACCCAGTACTTC. It encodes CASRPGLQLQETQYF.

The gene calls are TRBV7-8 and TRBJ1-4; no clear D gene. V was clipped by 0 bases and J by 3 bases, with 5 bases between them. From germline, CDR1 is SGHVS and CDR2 FQNEAQ. The CDR3 spans 14 residues. The CDR3 nucleotides are TGTGCCAGCAGCTTAGCTCCGCCTAATGAAAAACTGTTTTTT. It specifies CASSLAPPNEKLFF.

Only a few counts were recorded for this clone. V gene TRBV12-5 combines with J gene TRBJ1-5; D is unclear. The CDR3 consists of 18 residues. Germline V lookup: CDR1 LGHNT, CDR2 FRNRAP. V lost 0 bases and J 0 bases, leaving 15 bases between the germline ends. CDR3 nucleotides: TGTGCTAGTGGTTTGGTAAAGTTGGCCTTTAATAGCAATCAGCCCCAGCATTTT. Translation gives CASGLVKLAFNSNQPQHF.

This chain uses TRBV27 with TRBJ2-3; D remains ambiguous. The CDR3 length is 17 residues. Germline lookup yields CDR1 MNHEY and CDR2 SMNVEV (reference sequence). V was trimmed by 5 bases and J by 2 bases, leaving 20 bases between them. The CDR3 DNA follows: TGTGCCAGCAGTCCCGAGTTTTTGGGCCCCCTCACAGATACGCAGTATTTT. Amino acids: CASSPEFLGPLTDTQYF.

The chain combines TRBV7-8 with TRBJ2-2; 7 bases map to TRBD1. The CDR3 is 14 residues long. Germline V lookup: CDR1 SGHVS, CDR2 FQNEAQ. V shed 5 bases, J shed 2 bases, and the junction held 2 bases outside the gene matches. Here the CDR3 reads CASSGTANTGELFF. The CDR3 DNA is TGTGCCAGCAGCGGGACAGCTAACACCGGGGAGCTGTTTTTT.

This sequence joins TRBV7-2 and TRBJ2-5; 9 bases align to TRBD2. Germline lookup yields CDR1 SGHTA and CDR2 FQGNSA. CDR3 length equals 14 residues. Trimming at V came to 7 bases and at J to 6 bases, leaving 9 bases not matched to a gene. CDR3 nucleotides: TGTGCCAGCACCTTCGGCGGGGGGGCGAAGACCCAGTACTTC. Protein product: CASTFGGGAKTQYF.

This clone was recorded only once. The V call is TRBV12-5, the J call TRBJ1-1, with D perhaps TRBD1 (5 bases). V shed 4 bases and J shed 5 bases, with 14 bases lying between them. Germline V gene lookup returns CDR1 LGHNT and CDR2 FRNRAP. The CDR3 is 14 amino acids. The CDR3 region is CASGWGGSRTEAFF. In DNA form, the CDR3 reads TGTGCTAGTGGTTGGGGCGGGTCGAGGACTGAAGCTTTCTTT. The variable domain in full, with the rest retrieved from reference TRBV12-5 and TRBJ1-1, is DARVTQTPRHKVTEMGQEVTMRCQPILGHNTVFWYRQTMMQGLELLAYFRNRAPLDDSGMPKDRFSAEMPDATLATLKIQPSEPRDSAVYFCASGWGGSRTEAFFGQGTRLTVV.

V and J are TRBV4-1 and TRBJ2-1; TRBD1 might be the D (5 bases). V lost 8 bases and J lost 0, with 11 bases in between. This CDR3 comprises 14 residues. CDR1 is MGHRA, CDR2 YSYEKL, per germline. CDR3 region: CASAGLSSYNEQFF. The CDR3 DNA is TGCGCCAGCGCAGGGTTGAGCTCCTACAATGAGCAGTTCTTC.

This clone appeared a few times. V is TRBV5-1 and J is TRBJ2-3, with 9 bases that match TRBD2. Germline V CDR1 and CDR2: SGHRS, YFSETQ. V dropped 1 base and J dropped 5; count of bases not matched to a gene: 8. The CDR3 is made up of 16 amino acids. Written as DNA, the CDR3 is TGCGCCAGCAGCTTGCTTAAGGCGGGGGGGAAAGATACGCAGTATTTT. Amino acid sequence: CASSLLKAGGKDTQYF. The entire variable domain, with the rest obtained from reference TRBV5-1 and TRBJ2-3, is as follows: KAGVTQTPRYLIKTRGQQVTLSCSPISGHRSVSWYQQTPGQGLQFLFEYFSETQRNKGNFPGRFSGRQFSNSRSEMNVSTLELGDSALYLCASSLLKAGGKDTQYFGPGTRLTVL.

The V and J genes are TRBV19 and TRBJ1-5; 8 nucleotides line up with TRBD1. V was clipped by 6 bases and J by 2 bases; unmatched bases: 6. CDR1 is LNHDA, CDR2 SQIVND, per germline (reference sequence). This CDR3 has 15 residues. CDR3 sequence: CASRPTGAGNQPQHF. The CDR3 nucleotides are TGTGCCAGTAGGCCGACAGGGGCTGGCAATCAGCCCCAGCATTTT.

This clone is deemed medium-sized (0.01 to 0.1%). V usage is TRBV4-2 and J usage is TRBJ2-5; tentative D call: TRBD2 (5 bases). The V gene's germline CDR1 is LGHNA and CDR2 YNFKEQ. This CDR3 has 16 amino acids. Trimming pared 3 bases from V and 5 bases from J, leaving 19 bases between. This chain's CDR3 is CASSHSSGRGGETQYF. In DNA form, the CDR3 reads TGTGCCAGCAGCCACTCCTCAGGCCGAGGCGGGGAGACCCAGTACTTC.

This chain connects TRBV30 to TRBJ1-4, with D possibly being TRBD1 (6 bases). Germline assignment: CDR1 GTSNPN and CDR2 SVGIG (reference sequence). The V end lost 1 base, the J end lost 1 base, and 10 bases lay between the germline ends. The CDR3 is 15 residues long. CDR3 bases: TGTGCCTGGAGTGGGGGACACCTAACTAATGAAAAACTGTTTTTT. Protein sequence: CAWSGGHLTNEKLFF.

The chain recombines TRBV7-2 with TRBJ2-1; D is perhaps TRBD1 (5 bases). The CDR3 runs 14 residues. Germline assignment: CDR1 SGHTA and CDR2 FQGNSA. Between the trimmed V and J ends, which lost 6 bases and 3 bases, there was a span of 12 bases. CDR3 amino acids: CASSPGAGYNEQFF. CDR3 bases: TGTGCCAGCAGTCCTGGGGCAGGCTACAATGAGCAGTTCTTC.

V gene TRBV11-3 combines with J gene TRBJ1-2; 8 bases map to TRBD1. The V gene end was trimmed by 4 bases and the J gene end by 8 bases; junction bases not matched to a gene: 24. Per the germline V gene, CDR1 is SGHNT and CDR2 is YENEEA. The CDR3 is 19 amino acids. CDR3 coding DNA: TGTGCCAGCAGCTCGCCCCTGGTGAGACAGGGGATAGGCCACAAGGGCTACACCTTC. This translates into CASSSPLVRQGIGHKGYTF.

This clone was found a few times. The genes are TRBV4-2 and TRBJ1-2; 8 nucleotides match TRBD1. The CDR3 has 15 residues. V gave up 3 bases and J gave up 2 bases; unmatched junction bases: 5. Germline V lookup: CDR1 LGHNA, CDR2 YNFKEQ. Here the CDR3 DNA reads TGTGCCAGCAGCCAGGACAGGGACGTGAACTATGGCTACACCTTC. Protein product: CASSQDRDVNYGYTF.

The chain carries TRBV18 and TRBJ2-5; 7 nucleotides line up with TRBD2. The ends lost 4 bases at V and 3 bases at J; junction bases unmatched: 11. The CDR3 is 16 amino acids. Looked up from germline, CDR1 is KGHSH and CDR2 is LQKENI. The CDR3 protein is CASSLTSSGPKETQYF. Here the CDR3 DNA reads TGTGCCAGCTCACTAACTAGTAGCGGGCCAAAAGAGACCCAGTACTTC.

The chain employs TRBV11-2 and TRBJ2-7; TRBD1 matches at 7 bases. The V segment lost 7 bases and the J segment 4 bases; nucleotides outside the gene matches: 7. Germline values: CDR1 SGHAT, CDR2 FQNNGV. CDR3 length: 13 amino acids. CDR3 DNA: TGTGCCAGCAAATCAGGGGGAGAGTACGAGCAGTACTTC. This encodes CASKSGGEYEQYF. Full variable domain (missing parts from reference TRBV11-2 and TRBJ2-7): EAGVAQSPRYKIIEKRQSVAFWCNPISGHATLYWYQQILGQGPKLLIQFQNNGVVDDSQLPKDRFSAERLKGVDSTLKIQPAKLEDSAVYLCASKSGGEYEQYFGPGTRLTVT.